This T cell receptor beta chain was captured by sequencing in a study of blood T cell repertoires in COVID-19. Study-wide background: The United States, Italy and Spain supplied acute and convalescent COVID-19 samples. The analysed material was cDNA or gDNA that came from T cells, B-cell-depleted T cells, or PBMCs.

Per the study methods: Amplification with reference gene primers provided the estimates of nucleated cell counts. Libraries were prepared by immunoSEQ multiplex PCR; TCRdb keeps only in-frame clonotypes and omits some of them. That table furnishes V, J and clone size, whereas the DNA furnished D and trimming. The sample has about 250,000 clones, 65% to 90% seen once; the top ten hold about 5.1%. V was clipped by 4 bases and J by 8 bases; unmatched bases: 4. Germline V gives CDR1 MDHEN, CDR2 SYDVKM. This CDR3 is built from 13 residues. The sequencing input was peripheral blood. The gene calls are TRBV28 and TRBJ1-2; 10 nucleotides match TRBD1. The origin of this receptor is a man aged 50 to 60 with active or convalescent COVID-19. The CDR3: CASSWTGGGGYTF. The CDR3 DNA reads TGTGCCAGCAGTTGGACAGGGGGGGGAGGCTACACCTTC.